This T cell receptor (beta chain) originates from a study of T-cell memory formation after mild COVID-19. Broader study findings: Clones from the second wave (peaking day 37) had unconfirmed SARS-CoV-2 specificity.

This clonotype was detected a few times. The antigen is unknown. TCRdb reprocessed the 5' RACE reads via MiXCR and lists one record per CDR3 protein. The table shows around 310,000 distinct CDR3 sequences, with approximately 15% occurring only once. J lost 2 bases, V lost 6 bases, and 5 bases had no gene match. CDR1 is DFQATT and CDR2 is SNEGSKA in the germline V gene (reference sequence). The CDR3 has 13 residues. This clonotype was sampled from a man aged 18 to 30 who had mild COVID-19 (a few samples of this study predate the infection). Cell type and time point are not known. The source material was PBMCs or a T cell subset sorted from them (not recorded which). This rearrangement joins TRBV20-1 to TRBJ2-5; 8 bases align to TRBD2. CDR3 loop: CSASGLAQETQYF. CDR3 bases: TGCAGTGCAAGTGGACTAGCTCAAGAGACCCAGTACTTC.